This record concerns one T cell receptor (beta chain) sequence. Its antigen remains unidentified. The data originate from a study of blood T cells in healthy people across ages. Study findings and constraints: Diversity figures derived from one million T cells were judged to underestimate the true value.

Together with a sample-barcoded 5' primer, a J-beta primer mix was included in a second PCR lasting roughly 6 to 12 cycles. Via MiXCR, TCRdb re-called the 5' RACE reads, giving one row per CDR3 protein. The table lists over a million distinct CDR3 sequences, 35% to 55% of them singletons, with approximately 17% in the top ten. The CDR3 extends over 17 amino acids. The V and J ends lost 0 bases and 9 bases, in that order; junction bases with no gene match: 11. Germline V gives CDR1 SGHNT, CDR2 YENEEA. J is TRBJ2-1 and V is TRBV11-3; 10 nucleotides agree with TRBD2. The TCR comes from a woman aged 60-70 years in good health. The sequenced sample consisted of blood. The CDR3 is CASSLDLSGRGIGEQFF. As DNA, the CDR3 is TGTGCCAGCAGCTTAGATCTAAGCGGGAGGGGTATTGGTGAGCAGTTCTTC.